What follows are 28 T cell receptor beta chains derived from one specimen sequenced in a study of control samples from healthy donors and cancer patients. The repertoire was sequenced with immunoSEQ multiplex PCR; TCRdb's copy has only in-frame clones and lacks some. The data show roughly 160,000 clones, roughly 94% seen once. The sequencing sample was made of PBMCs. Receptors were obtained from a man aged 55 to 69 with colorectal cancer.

CDR3 in amino acids: CASRDGTGVEAFF. In DNA, the CDR3 is TGTGCCAGCAGAGACGGGACAGGGGTAGAAGCTTTCTTT. The chain links TRBV6-1 to TRBJ1-1; 10 positions agree with TRBD1. The junction had 6 bases not matched to a gene; V was cut back by 6 bases and J by 8 bases. The CDR3 consists of 13 residues. The V gene's germline CDR1 is MNHNS and CDR2 SASEGT.

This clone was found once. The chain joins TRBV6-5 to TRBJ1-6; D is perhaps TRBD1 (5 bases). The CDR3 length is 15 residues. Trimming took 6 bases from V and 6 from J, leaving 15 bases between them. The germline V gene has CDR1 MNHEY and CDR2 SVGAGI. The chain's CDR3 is CASSRGRDFNSPLHF. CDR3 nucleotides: TGTGCCAGCAGCCGCGGCCGGGACTTTAATTCACCCCTCCACTTT.

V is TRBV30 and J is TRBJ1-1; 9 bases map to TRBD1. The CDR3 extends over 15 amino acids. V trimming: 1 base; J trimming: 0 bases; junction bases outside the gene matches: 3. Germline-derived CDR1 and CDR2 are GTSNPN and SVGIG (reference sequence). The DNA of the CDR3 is TGTGCCTGGAGTGGAGGACAGGGGATGAACACTGAAGCTTTCTTT. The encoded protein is CAWSGGQGMNTEAFF.

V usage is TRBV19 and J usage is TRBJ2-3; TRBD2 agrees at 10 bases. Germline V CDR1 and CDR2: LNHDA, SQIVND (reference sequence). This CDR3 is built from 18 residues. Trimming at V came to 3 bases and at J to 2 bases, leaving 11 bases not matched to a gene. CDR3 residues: CASSIYWASGGITDTQYF. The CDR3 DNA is TGTGCCAGTAGTATTTATTGGGCTAGCGGGGGAATCACAGATACGCAGTATTTT.

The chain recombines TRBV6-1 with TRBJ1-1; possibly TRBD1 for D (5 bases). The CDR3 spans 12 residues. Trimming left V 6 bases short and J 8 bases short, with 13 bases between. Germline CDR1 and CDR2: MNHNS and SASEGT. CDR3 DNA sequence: TGTGCCAGCAGCCCGACCGGGACGGAAGCTTTCTTT. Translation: CASSPTGTEAFF.

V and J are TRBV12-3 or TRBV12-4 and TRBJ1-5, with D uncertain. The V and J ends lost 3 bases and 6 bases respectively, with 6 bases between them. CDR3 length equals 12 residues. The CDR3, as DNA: TGTGCCAGCAGTTTCTCGGGTCAGCCCCAGCATTTT. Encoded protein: CASSFSGQPQHF.

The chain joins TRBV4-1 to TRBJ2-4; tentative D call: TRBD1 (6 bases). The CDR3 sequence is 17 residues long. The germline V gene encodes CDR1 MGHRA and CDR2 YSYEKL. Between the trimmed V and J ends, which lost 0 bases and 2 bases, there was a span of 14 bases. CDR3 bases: TGCGCCAGCAGCCAAGAAAAACCGGGACATACCAAAAACATTCAGTACTTC. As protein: CASSQEKPGHTKNIQYF.

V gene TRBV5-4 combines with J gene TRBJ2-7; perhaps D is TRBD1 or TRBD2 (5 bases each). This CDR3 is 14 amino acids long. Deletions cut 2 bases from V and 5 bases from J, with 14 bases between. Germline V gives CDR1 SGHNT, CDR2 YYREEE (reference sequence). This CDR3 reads CASSLTMRDDEQYF. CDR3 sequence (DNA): TGTGCCAGCAGCTTAACCATGAGGGACGACGAGCAGTACTTC.

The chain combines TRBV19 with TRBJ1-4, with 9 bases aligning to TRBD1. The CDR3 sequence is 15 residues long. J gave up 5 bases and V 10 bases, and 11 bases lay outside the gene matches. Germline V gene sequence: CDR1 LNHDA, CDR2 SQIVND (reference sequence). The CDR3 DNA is TGTGCCACCCTAACCCACGGGACAGGGAATGAAAAACTGTTTTTT. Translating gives CATLTHGTGNEKLFF. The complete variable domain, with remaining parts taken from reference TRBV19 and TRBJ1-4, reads DGGITQSPKYLFRKEGQNVTLSCEQNLNHDAMYWYRQDPGQGLRLIYYSQIVNDFQKGDIAEGYSVSREKKESFPLTVTSAQKNPTAFYLCATLTHGTGNEKLFFGSGTQLSVL.

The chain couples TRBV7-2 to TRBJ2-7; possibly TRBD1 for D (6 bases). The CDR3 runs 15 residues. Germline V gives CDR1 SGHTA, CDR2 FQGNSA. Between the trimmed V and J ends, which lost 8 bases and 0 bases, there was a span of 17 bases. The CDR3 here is CASSPDRTLSYEQYF. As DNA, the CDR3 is TGTGCCAGCTCACCAGACAGGACCCTCTCCTACGAGCAGTACTTC.

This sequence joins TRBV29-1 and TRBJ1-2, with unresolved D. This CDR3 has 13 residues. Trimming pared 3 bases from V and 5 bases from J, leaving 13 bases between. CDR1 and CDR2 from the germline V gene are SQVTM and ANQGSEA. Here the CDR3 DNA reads TGCAGCGTTGATGGCGGCTCGTGGTATGGCTACACCTTC. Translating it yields CSVDGGSWYGYTF.

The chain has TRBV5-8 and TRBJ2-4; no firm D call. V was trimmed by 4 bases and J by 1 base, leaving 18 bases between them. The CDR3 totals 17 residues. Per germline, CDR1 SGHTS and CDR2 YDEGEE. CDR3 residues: CASSEDMIPGAKNIQYF. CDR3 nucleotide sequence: TGTGCCAGCAGCGAAGACATGATCCCTGGGGCCAAAAACATTCAGTACTTC. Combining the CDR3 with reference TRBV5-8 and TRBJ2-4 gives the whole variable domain EAGVTQSPTHLIKTRGQQATLRCSPISGHTSVYWYQQALGLGLQFLLWYDEGEERNRGNFPPRFSGRQFPNYSSELNVNALELEDSALYLCASSEDMIPGAKNIQYFGAGTRLSVL.

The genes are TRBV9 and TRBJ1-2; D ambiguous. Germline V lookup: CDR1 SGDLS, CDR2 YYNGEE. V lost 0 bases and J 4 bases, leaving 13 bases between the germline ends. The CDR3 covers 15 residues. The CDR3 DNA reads TGTGCCAGCAGCGTAGTGGGCGCAGGTGGCTATGGCTACACCTTC. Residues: CASSVVGAGGYGYTF.

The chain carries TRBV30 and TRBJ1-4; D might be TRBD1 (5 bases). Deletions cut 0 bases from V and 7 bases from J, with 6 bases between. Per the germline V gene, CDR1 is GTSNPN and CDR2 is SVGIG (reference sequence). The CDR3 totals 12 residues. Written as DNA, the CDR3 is TGTGCCTGGAGTGTCGGGACTGAAAAACTGTTTTTT. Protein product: CAWSVGTEKLFF.

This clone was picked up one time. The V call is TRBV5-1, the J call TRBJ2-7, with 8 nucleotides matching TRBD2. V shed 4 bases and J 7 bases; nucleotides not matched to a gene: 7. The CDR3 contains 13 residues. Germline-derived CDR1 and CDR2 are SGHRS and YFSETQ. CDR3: CASSPAGGGEQYF. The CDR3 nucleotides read TGCGCCAGCAGCCCGGCGGGGGGCGGTGAGCAGTACTTC.

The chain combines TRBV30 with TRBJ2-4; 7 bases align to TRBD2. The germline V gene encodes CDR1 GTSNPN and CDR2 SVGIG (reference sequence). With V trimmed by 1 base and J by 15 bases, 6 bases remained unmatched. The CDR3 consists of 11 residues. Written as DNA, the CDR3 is TGTGCCTGGAGTGGCGGGGGACTCTGGTACTTC. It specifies CAWSGGGLWYF.

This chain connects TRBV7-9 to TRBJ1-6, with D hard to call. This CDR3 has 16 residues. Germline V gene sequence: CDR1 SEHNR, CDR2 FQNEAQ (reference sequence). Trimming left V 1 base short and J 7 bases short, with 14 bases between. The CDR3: CASSLEQGPGNSPLHF. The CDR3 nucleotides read TGTGCCAGCAGCTTAGAACAAGGCCCGGGCAATTCACCCCTCCACTTT.

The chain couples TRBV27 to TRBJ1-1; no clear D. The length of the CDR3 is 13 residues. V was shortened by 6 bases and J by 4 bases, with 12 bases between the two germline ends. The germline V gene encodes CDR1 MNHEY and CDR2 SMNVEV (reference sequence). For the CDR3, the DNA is TGTGCCAGCAGAATAGGGTGGGGCACTGAAGCTTTCTTT. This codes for CASRIGWGTEAFF.

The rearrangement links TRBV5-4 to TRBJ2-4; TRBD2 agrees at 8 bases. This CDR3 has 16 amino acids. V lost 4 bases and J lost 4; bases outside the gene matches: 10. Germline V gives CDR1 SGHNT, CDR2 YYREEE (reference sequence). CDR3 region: CASSGAGGGPKNIQYF. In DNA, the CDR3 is TGTGCCAGCAGCGGCGCGGGCGGGGGGCCAAAAAACATTCAGTACTTC.

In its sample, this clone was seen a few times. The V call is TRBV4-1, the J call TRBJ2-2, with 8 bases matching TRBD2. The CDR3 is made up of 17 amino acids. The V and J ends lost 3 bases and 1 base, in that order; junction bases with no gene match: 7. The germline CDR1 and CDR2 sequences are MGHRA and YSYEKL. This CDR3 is CASSQPTSGGNTGELFF. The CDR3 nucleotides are TGCGCCAGCAGCCAGCCGACAAGCGGGGGGAACACCGGGGAGCTGTTTTTT.

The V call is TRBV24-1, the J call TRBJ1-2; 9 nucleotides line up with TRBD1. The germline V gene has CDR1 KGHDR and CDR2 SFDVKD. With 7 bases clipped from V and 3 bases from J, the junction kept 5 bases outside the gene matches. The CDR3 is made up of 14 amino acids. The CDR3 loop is CATRGQGTDYGYTF. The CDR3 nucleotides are TGTGCCACCAGGGGACAGGGTACGGACTATGGCTACACCTTC.

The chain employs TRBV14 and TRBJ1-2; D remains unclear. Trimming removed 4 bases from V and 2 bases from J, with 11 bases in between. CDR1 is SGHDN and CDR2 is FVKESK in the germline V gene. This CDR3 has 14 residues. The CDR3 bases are TGTGCCAGCAGCCCAAGCGGGCCGAACTATGGCTACACCTTC. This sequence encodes CASSPSGPNYGYTF.

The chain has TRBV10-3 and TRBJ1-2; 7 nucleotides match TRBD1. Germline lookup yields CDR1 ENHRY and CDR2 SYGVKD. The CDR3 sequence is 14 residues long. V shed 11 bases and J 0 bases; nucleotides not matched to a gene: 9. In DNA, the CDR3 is TGTGCCTCCGGGGGACAGTCACCTAACTATGGCTACACCTTC. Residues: CASGGQSPNYGYTF.

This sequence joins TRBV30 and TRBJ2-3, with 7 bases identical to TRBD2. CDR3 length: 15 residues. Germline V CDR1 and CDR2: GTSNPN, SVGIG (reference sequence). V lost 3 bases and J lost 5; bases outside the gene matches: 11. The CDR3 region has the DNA TGTGCCTGGAGCCCCAGGACTAGGGGTCGAGATACGCAGTATTTT. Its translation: CAWSPRTRGRDTQYF.

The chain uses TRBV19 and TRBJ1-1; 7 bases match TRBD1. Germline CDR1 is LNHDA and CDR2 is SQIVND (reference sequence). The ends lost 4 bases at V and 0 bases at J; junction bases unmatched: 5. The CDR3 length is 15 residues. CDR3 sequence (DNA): TGTGCCAGTAGTACAGGGGGAGGGATGAACACTGAAGCTTTCTTT. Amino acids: CASSTGGGMNTEAFF.

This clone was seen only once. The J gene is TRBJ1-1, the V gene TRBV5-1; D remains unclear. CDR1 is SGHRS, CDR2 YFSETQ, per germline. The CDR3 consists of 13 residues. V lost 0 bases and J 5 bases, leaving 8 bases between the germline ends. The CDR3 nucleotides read TGCGCCAGCAGCTTGGTGGAACGGACTGAAGCTTTCTTT. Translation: CASSLVERTEAFF.

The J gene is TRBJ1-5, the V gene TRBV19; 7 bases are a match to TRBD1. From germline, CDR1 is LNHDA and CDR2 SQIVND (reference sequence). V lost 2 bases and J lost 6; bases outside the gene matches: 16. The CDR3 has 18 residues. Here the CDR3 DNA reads TGTGCCAGTAGTATATGGGGACAGTCCAGCTCGGGCCGTCAGCCCCAGCATTTT. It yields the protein CASSIWGQSSSGRQPQHF.

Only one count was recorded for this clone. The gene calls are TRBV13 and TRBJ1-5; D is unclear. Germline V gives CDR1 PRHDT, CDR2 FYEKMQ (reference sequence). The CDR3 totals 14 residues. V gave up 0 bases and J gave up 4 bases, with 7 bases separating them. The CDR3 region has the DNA TGTGCCAGCAGCTTAGGCGGTGAGAATCAGCCCCAGCATTTT. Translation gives CASSLGGENQPQHF.